The 23 T cell receptor beta chains below all came from one sample that was sequenced in a study of glioma-infiltrating T cells. TCR alpha and beta CDR3 regions were amplified from RNA using iRepertoire nested multiplex PCR. A single record per CDR3 protein comes from TCRdb applying MiXCR to the multiplex PCR reads. This sample carries under 200,000 distinct CDR3 sequences, approximately 30% of them seen once, and the ten largest clones take 20% to 25%. The sequenced sample consisted of glioma tissue, nonneoplastic brain tissue, or PBMCs (not recorded which). The receptors were gathered from a human donor with low-grade glioma or glioblastoma, undergoing nonglioma brain surgery, or in good health (not recorded which).

This clonotype was seen more than once but under ten times. This chain links TRBV4-1 with TRBJ2-3; TRBD2 matches at 10 bases. The V and J ends lost 0 bases and 6 bases, in that order; junction bases with no gene match: 9. Germline V CDR1 and CDR2: MGHRA, YSYEKL. The CDR3 consists of 17 residues. The CDR3 DNA is TGCGCCAGCAGCCAAGAAGAACTAGCGGGAAAGAGGGATACGCAGTATTTT. Translating gives CASSQEELAGKRDTQYF.

As concerns this clonotype: This may arise from a read error, as a much more abundant clone is one base away. This sequence joins TRBV7-9 and TRBJ1-5; D remains unclear. This CDR3 comprises 15 residues. Per germline, CDR1 SEHNR and CDR2 FQNEAQ (reference sequence). The CDR3 sequence: CASSLGEVSNQPQNF. The CDR3 nucleotides are TGTGCCAGCAGCTTAGGAGAAGTTAGCAATCAGCCCCAGAATTTT.

In this sample, this clonotype turned up many times. The chain employs TRBV7-2 and TRBJ2-5, with 7 bases matching TRBD2. Germline V gene data show CDR1 as SGHTA and CDR2 as FQGNSA. This CDR3 contains 15 residues. Trimming at V came to 1 base and at J to 0 bases, leaving 2 bases not matched to a gene. This chain's CDR3 is CASSLGAGYQETQYF. CDR3 nucleotide sequence: TGTGCCAGCAGCTTAGGAGCGGGGTACCAAGAGACCCAGTACTTC.

This clonotype was recorded many times. The V call is TRBV29-1, the J call TRBJ2-5; D remains ambiguous. The CDR3 is 11 residues long. Looked up from germline, CDR1 is SQVTM and CDR2 is ANQGSEA. V dropped 2 bases and J dropped 0 bases, with 1 base sitting between them. The CDR3: CSVEHQETQYF. CDR3 DNA: TGCAGCGTTGAACACCAAGAGACCCAGTACTTC. The whole variable domain, filled in from reference TRBV29-1 and TRBJ2-5, reads SAVISQKPSRDICQRGTSLTIQCQVDSQVTMMFWYRQQPGQSLTLIATANQGSEATYESGFVIDKFPISRPNLTFSTLTVSNMSPEDSSIYLCSVEHQETQYFGPGTRLLVL.

This clonotype was recorded many times. This chain joins TRBV10-3 and TRBJ1-1, with D unresolved. Germline values: CDR1 ENHRY, CDR2 SYGVKD. The ends were cut back, 4 bases at V and 2 bases at J, with 14 bases in the middle. The CDR3 has 15 amino acids. The CDR3 nucleotides are TGTGCCATCAGTGTAAAACAATTAGTAAACACTGAAGCTTTCTTT. Translation gives CAISVKQLVNTEAFF.

The chain couples TRBV5-1 to TRBJ1-1; the match to TRBD1 covers 7 bases. The length of the CDR3 is 15 residues. The germline gives CDR1 SGHRS, CDR2 YFSETQ. After removal of 4 bases from V and 1 base from J, the junction contained 7 bases not matched to a gene. The CDR3, as DNA: TGCGCCAGCAGCGTAACCGGGACAGCGAACACTGAAGCTTTCTTT. It codes for CASSVTGTANTEAFF. Together with reference TRBV5-1 and TRBJ1-1, the CDR3 gives the full variable domain: KAGVTQTPRYLIKTRGQQVTLSCSPISGHRSVSWYQQTPGQGLQFLFEYFSETQRNKGNFPGRFSGRQFSNSRSEMNVSTLELGDSALYLCASSVTGTANTEAFFGQGTRLTVV.

V is TRBV20-1 and J is TRBJ2-1, with TRBD1 identical over 8 bases. CDR1 is DFQATT, CDR2 SNEGSKA, per germline (reference sequence). The CDR3 is 15 residues long. Germline trimming cut 0 bases from V and 13 bases from J; bases unmatched to any gene: 14. The CDR3 DNA sequence: TGCAGTGCTAGAGATAGACAGGGGTTCCAAGAGACCCAGTTCTTC. Its protein product is CSARDRQGFQETQFF.

This clonotype has at least ten counts. J is TRBJ2-7 and V is TRBV7-2; 7 bases agree with TRBD2. Germline V gene data show CDR1 as SGHTA and CDR2 as FQGNSA. The V segment lost 2 bases and the J segment 3 bases; nucleotides outside the gene matches: 7. The CDR3 has 15 residues. The CDR3, as DNA: TGTGCCAGCAGCTTAAGCGGGACTAACTTCTACGAGCAGTACTTC. This gives the protein CASSLSGTNFYEQYF.

At least ten counts were recorded for this clonotype. This chain joins TRBV7-9 and TRBJ2-3; 11 bases fit TRBD2. CDR1 and CDR2 (germline): SEHNR, FQNEAQ (reference sequence). The CDR3 runs 15 residues. The V segment lost 2 bases and the J segment 3 bases; nucleotides outside the gene matches: 1. The CDR3 DNA reads as TGTGCCAGCAGCTTAACTAGCGGGAGTACAGATACGCAGTATTTT. Protein product: CASSLTSGSTDTQYF.

This clonotype has at least ten counts. In nucleotides, the CDR3 is TGTGCCAGCTCACCAACGGCGGAGACCTACGAGCAGTACTTC. Amino acids: CASSPTAETYEQYF. The chain joins TRBV18 to TRBJ2-7; D uncertain. This CDR3 contains 14 residues. Trimming shortened V by 2 bases and J by 2 bases, and 10 bases separated the two germline ends. Germline V CDR1 and CDR2: KGHSH, LQKENI.

This clonotype was observed at least ten times. The chain joins TRBV27 to TRBJ2-3; the match to TRBD2 covers 13 bases. CDR1 is MNHEY, CDR2 SMNVEV, per germline (reference sequence). Unmatched junction bases numbered 15, after V lost 8 bases and J lost 10 bases. This CDR3 has 16 residues. CDR3: CASDTSGRALIIPQYF. The CDR3 bases are TGTGCCAGCGATACTAGCGGGAGGGCCTTGATCATACCGCAGTATTTT.

In this sample, this clonotype turned up many times. The rearrangement links TRBV7-2 to TRBJ2-5, with D perhaps being TRBD1 or TRBD2 (5 bases each). The V gene lost 5 bases and the J gene lost 4 bases, with 20 bases spanning the gap. Germline CDR1 and CDR2: SGHTA and FQGNSA. The CDR3 has 16 amino acids. CDR3: CASSKTGTVSGETQYF. Here the CDR3 DNA reads TGTGCCAGCAGCAAGACCGGGACGGTCAGCGGAGAGACCCAGTACTTC.

This chain joins TRBV7-6 and TRBJ2-3; TRBD1 agrees at 8 bases. The V gene end was trimmed by 5 bases and the J gene end by 2 bases; junction bases not matched to a gene: 6. The V gene's germline CDR1 is SGHVS and CDR2 FNYEAQ. This CDR3 region has 15 residues. In DNA form, the CDR3 reads TGTGCCAGCAGCCCTCGGACAGGGTTCACAGATACGCAGTATTTT. It translates to CASSPRTGFTDTQYF.

This clonotype was detected ten times or more. The gene calls are TRBV7-2 and TRBJ2-2; D remains unclear. From germline, CDR1 is SGHTA and CDR2 FQGNSA. This CDR3 has 14 residues. Trimming cost V 1 base and J 5 bases, with 8 bases left between them. The CDR3, as DNA: TGTGCCAGCAGCTTAGGATGGGAAACCGGGGAGCTGTTTTTT. Translated, it gives CASSLGWETGELFF. The variable domain in full, with the rest retrieved from reference TRBV7-2 and TRBJ2-2, is GAGVSQSPSNKVTEKGKDVELRCDPISGHTALYWYRQSLGQGLEFLIYFQGNSAPDKSGLPSDRFSAERTGGSVSTLTIQRTQQEDSAVYLCASSLGWETGELFFGEGSRLTVL.

V usage is TRBV20-1 and J usage is TRBJ2-7; perhaps TRBD2 as D (5 bases). The CDR3 has 12 residues. The V and J ends lost 8 bases and 4 bases respectively, with 15 bases between them. Germline lookup yields CDR1 DFQATT and CDR2 SNEGSKA (reference sequence). The CDR3 nucleotides read TGCAGTTCGCATCGGGGTTCGTACGAGCAGTACTTC. This encodes CSSHRGSYEQYF.

Details on this clonotype: This may be a read error, as it is one base from a much larger clone. The rearrangement links TRBV3-1 to TRBJ1-2; D perhaps matches TRBD1 (5 bases). Trimming took 6 bases from V and 4 from J, leaving 15 bases between them. Germline CDR1 LGHDT, CDR2 YNNKEL (reference sequence). The CDR3 has 14 amino acids. The CDR3: CASRQLTQGYGYTF. The CDR3 nucleotides are TGTGCCAGCAGACAACTCACCCAGGGCTATGGCTACACCTTC.

As for this clonotype: A much more abundant neighbour one base away suggests this may be a read error. The chain carries TRBV14 and TRBJ2-3; D call uncertain. The J call may not be correct, given that the DNA end is closer to TRBJ1-5. Germline V gives CDR1 SGHDN, CDR2 FVKESK. This CDR3 is built from 15 residues. CDR3 sequence (DNA): TGTGCCAGCAGCCAAGACCGGGTACGCACAGATACGCAGCATTTT. Protein: CASSQDRVRTDTQHF.

Remarks on this clonotype: Being one base from a much bigger clone, this may be a read error. The chain joins TRBV7-3 to TRBJ2-7, with a possible D match to TRBD1 (6 bases). The CDR3 runs 13 residues. Per germline, CDR1 SGHTA and CDR2 FQGTGA. The CDR3 region is CAGSLTPGDEQYF. CDR3 nucleotides: TGTGCCGGCAGCTTAACGCCAGGGGACGAGCAGTACTTC.

The sample holds many counts of this clonotype. This sequence joins TRBV20-1 and TRBJ2-7; 11 bases fit TRBD2. Trimming removed 5 bases from V and 3 bases from J; junction bases left unmatched: 9. Per germline, CDR1 DFQATT and CDR2 SNEGSKA (reference sequence). This CDR3 has 15 residues. CDR3 amino acids: CSASRPLAGVYEQYF. The CDR3 region has the DNA TGCAGTGCTTCCAGGCCACTAGCGGGGGTCTACGAGCAGTACTTC.

The rearrangement joins TRBV27 to TRBJ2-3, with D perhaps TRBD2 (5 bases). V was trimmed by 7 bases and J by 4 bases, leaving 21 bases between them. Germline assignment: CDR1 MNHEY and CDR2 SMNVEV (reference sequence). There are 16 residues in the CDR3. Here the CDR3 reads CASILGLRGLSDTQYF. CDR3 DNA: TGTGCCAGCATCTTAGGGCTTCGGGGATTATCAGATACGCAGTATTTT.

There are many counts of this clonotype. The chain uses TRBV24-1 and TRBJ2-1; 7 positions match TRBD2. The CDR3 is 16 amino acids. Germline V gene lookup returns CDR1 KGHDR and CDR2 SFDVKD. V was pared by 7 bases and J by 0 bases, with 8 bases of the junction left unmatched. The CDR3 nucleotides read TGTGCCACCAGCGGGGACTACAAGAGCTCCTACAATGAGCAGTTCTTC. It translates to CATSGDYKSSYNEQFF.

This clonotype was recorded at least ten times. The rearrangement links TRBV7-2 to TRBJ2-5; D is uncertain. Germline V CDR1 and CDR2: SGHTA, FQGNSA. The ends were cut back, 0 bases at V and 5 bases at J, with 7 bases in the middle. CDR3 length: 13 amino acids. The CDR3 here is CASSLARDETQYF. As DNA, the CDR3 is TGTGCCAGCAGCTTAGCTAGGGATGAGACCCAGTACTTC.

This clonotype was recorded at least ten times. The rearrangement uses TRBV7-9 and TRBJ1-1, with D unresolved. Between the trimmed V and J ends, which lost 8 bases and 2 bases, there was a span of 18 bases. The CDR3 length is 15 residues. Germline values: CDR1 SEHNR, CDR2 FQNEAQ (reference sequence). CDR3 sequence (DNA): TGTGCCAGCGAGTTCCTAGGAGGGCCCAACACTGAAGCTTTCTTT. This gives the protein CASEFLGGPNTEAFF.